Ten or more counts support the clone carrying this T cell receptor beta chain. What it binds is not known. The SP2 primer and nested alpha and beta constant region primers amplified ligated cDNA in four rounds. Reverse transcription of blood and skin TCR RNA was primed at alpha and beta constant regions. Each CDR3 protein is one row after TCRdb ran MiXCR on the 5' RACE reads. The sample includes 32,000 or so distinct CDR3 sequences, 16% of them seen just once. The sample comes from a study of naive and memory T cell subsets. General study findings and limits: TCR transcript changes with activation or differentiation may affect this RNA method.

The library had UMIs added by 3' ligation of an oligonucleotide to TCR cDNA. The germline V and J ends were trimmed by 7 bases and 2 bases, with 17 bases remaining between them. The CDR3 consists of 15 residues. Looked up from germline, CDR1 is WSHSY and CDR2 is SAAADI. The chain has TRBV10-2 and TRBJ1-2; possible D gene TRBD1, 6 bases. The clonotype originates from a female donor in good health. The CDR3 loop reads CASTLHDRPNYGYTF. CDR3 sequence (DNA): TGCGCCAGCACCTTACACGACAGGCCGAACTATGGCTACACCTTC.